Listed below are T cell receptor beta chains from one sample, sequenced in a study of graft-versus-host responses after intestinal transplantation. Produced via immunoSEQ multiplex PCR; TCRdb's table is partial and in-frame only. The sample yields about 35,000 clones, roughly 92% seen once. Antigen specificity for these receptors is unknown. Sequenced here: unstimulated CD8+ T cells sorted from spleen or lymph node cells, sampled before transplant. All receptors derive from a human donor who was the organ donor for an intestinal transplant. The CDR3 runs from the conserved cysteine through the conserved F or W. The size field is filled for only some rows; it gives once, few, many or a size class.

J gene | V gene | clone size | CDR3 protein
TRBJ2-1 | TRBV5-6 | - | CASSLGPNEQFF
TRBJ1-5 | TRBV28 | once | CASSFLGSSNQPQHF
TRBJ2-7 | TRBV4-2 | - | CASSQDVVAGGTYEQYF
TRBJ2-1 | TRBV4-1 | few | CASSQDSIGTSGYYNEQFF
TRBJ2-3 | TRBV4-1 | - | CASSQERTGGADTQYF
TRBJ2-5 | TRBV4-1 | - | CASSQDRSQETQYF
TRBJ1-1 | TRBV28 | - | CASSLAVQNTEAFF
TRBJ2-7 | TRBV15 | - | CATSRGTGGYEQYF
TRBJ1-2 | TRBV6-5 | once | CASTADRGRYGYTF
TRBJ1-2 | TRBV6-5 | - | CASSSPIGLFHYGYTF
TRBJ2-1 | TRBV5-1 | - | CASSLGNEQFF
TRBJ2-2 | TRBV6-5 | - | CAGSYSDYGGELFF
TRBJ1-5 | TRBV10-2 | - | CASSEGGRNQPQHF
TRBJ1-2 | TRBV15 | - | CATSGRQGAGYGYTF
TRBJ2-5 | TRBV30 | - | CAWSVGETQYF
TRBJ2-5 | TRBV11-2 | once | CASSLAEETQYF
TRBJ1-2 | TRBV7-9 | few | CASSFAGEDYTF